This TCR beta chain came from a study of shared clonotypes between healthy human individuals. Overall study results and limits: The donor pool, a small one, limited the genetic and exposure-history diversity represented. Non-shared clonotypes had lower generation probabilities than those shared by all four donors.

Assay execution took place at the deep level. Source study methods: Filtering differed because ImmunoSEQ produced junction-only sequences that carried no quality scores. TCRdb's copy holds only in-frame clones and misses some; the assay was immunoSEQ multiplex PCR. The DNA gave D and trimming, while V, J and clone size come from that table. The data hold millions of clones, with more than 85% observed a single time. Naive CD8 populations comprised CD45RO-negative cells positively selected for CCR7, excluding terminally differentiated effector memory CD45RA+ cells. Comment on this clone: Its specificity is not known.

The clonotype comes from a young man in good health. Some clones in this sample may be carry-over from other donors' samples. Sequencing input: naive CD8+ T cells from PBMCs.

CDR3 protein: CASSQDLVPTGNQPQHF. In DNA form, the CDR3 reads TGCGCCAGCAGCCAAGATCTCGTCCCGACCGGCAATCAGCCCCAGCATTTT. V usage is TRBV4-3 and J usage is TRBJ1-5; D gene ambiguous. This CDR3 contains 17 residues. The germline V and J ends were trimmed by 0 bases and 2 bases, with 14 bases remaining between them. Germline CDR1 is LGHNA and CDR2 is YSLEER.